The following is a T cell receptor beta chain sequence with its context. The sample originates from a study of OX40 agonist ivuxolimab in advanced cancers. In the study overall: Two cutaneous melanoma patients and one hepatocellular carcinoma patient, three in all, had partial responses.

Generated by immunoSEQ multiplex PCR, the TCRdb table keeps only in-frame clones and is missing some. The sample has 30,000 to 45,000 clones, less than 85% seen once. At baseline, cycle 4 day 1, and cycle 7 day 1, blood was sampled. This TCR derives from an adult with an advanced solid tumor such as melanoma, head and neck, liver or kidney cancer. The sample in question was CD4+ or CD8+ T cells sorted from blood, obtained in a trial of the OX40 agonist ivuxolimab.

The CDR3 bases are TGTGCCAGCTCACCAAGGGAGGGCACCCAAGAGACCCAGTACTTC. Translated: CASSPREGTQETQYF. The chain carries TRBV18 and TRBJ2-5; 7 bases fit TRBD2. CDR1 is KGHSH, CDR2 LQKENI, per germline. The CDR3 has 15 residues. V was pared by 2 bases and J by 1 base, with 4 bases of the junction left unmatched.